Described below is a single TCR beta chain sequence and its context. Assay execution proceeded at the deep level. Investigators spread the genomic DNA of each subset evenly over several immunoSEQ plates. Sequencing was performed with immunoSEQ multiplex PCR; in TCRdb, only in-frame clones are kept and a portion is missing. The table records a few hundred thousand clones, around 87% of them present only once. This entry comes from a study of shared clonotypes between healthy human individuals. V was trimmed by 5 bases and J by 1 base, leaving 2 bases between them. CDR1 is SEHNR and CDR2 is FQNEAQ in the germline V gene (reference sequence). The CDR3 totals 11 residues.

This receptor was identified in a man aged 18-30 years in good health. This rearrangement joins TRBV7-9 to TRBJ1-1, with unresolved D. Material: memory CD8+ T cells sorted from blood. Subset in this sample: CD45RO+ cells pooled with CCR7-negative TemRA cells. For the CDR3, the DNA is TGTGCCAGCAGCGAGAACACTGAAGCTTTCTTT. Its translation: CASSENTEAFF. Using reference TRBV7-9 and TRBJ1-1 for the parts outside the CDR3, the full variable domain is DTGVSQNPRHKITKRGQNVTFRCDPISEHNRLYWYRQTLGQGPEFLTYFQNEAQLEKSRLLSDRFSAERPKGSFSTLEIQRTEQGDSAMYLCASSENTEAFFGQGTRLTVV.